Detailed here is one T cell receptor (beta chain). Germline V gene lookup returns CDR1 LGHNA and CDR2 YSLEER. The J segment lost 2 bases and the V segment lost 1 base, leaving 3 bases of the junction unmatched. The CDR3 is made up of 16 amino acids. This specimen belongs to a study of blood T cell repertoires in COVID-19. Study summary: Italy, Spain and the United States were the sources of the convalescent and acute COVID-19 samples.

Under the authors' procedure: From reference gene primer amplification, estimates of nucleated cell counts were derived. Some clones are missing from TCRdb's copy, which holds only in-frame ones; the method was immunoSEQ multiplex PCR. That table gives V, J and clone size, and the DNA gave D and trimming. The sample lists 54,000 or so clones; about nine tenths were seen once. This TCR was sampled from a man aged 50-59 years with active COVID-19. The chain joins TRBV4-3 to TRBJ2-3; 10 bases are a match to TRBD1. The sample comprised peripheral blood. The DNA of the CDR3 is TGCGCCAGCAGCCAAGGGGGACAGGGGAACACAGATACGCAGTATTTT. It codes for CASSQGGQGNTDTQYF.